The rows below give T cell receptor beta chains drawn from one sample of a study of blood T cell repertoires in COVID-19. Only in-frame clones appear in the TCRdb table, and some are missing; sequencing was by immunoSEQ multiplex PCR. The sample has more than 65,000 clones, over 70% seen once. Sample: peripheral blood. These receptors were taken from a man aged 45-65 years with active COVID-19. The CDR3 runs from the conserved cysteine through the conserved F or W. D genes are given only for firm matches. Clone size is shown for a subset of rows, as once, few, many or a class of expanded clone.

TRBJ2-2,NA,TRBV14,NA,CASSPQGANTGELFF,TGTGCCAGCAGCCCACAGGGAGCGAACACCGGGGAGCTGTTTTTT
TRBJ2-7,TRBD1,TRBV28,NA,CASSLSGRQGGEQYF,TGTGCCAGCAGTTTATCTGGTAGACAGGGTGGCGAGCAGTACTTC
TRBJ2-5,NA,TRBV6-6,NA,CASRGYSRQDQETQYF,TGTGCCAGCAGGGGTTATAGTAGACAGGACCAAGAGACCCAGTACTTC
TRBJ2-7,TRBD2,TRBV7-2,NA,CASSLGGLAGGYEQYF,TGTGCCAGCAGCTTGGGGGGACTAGCGGGAGGGTACGAGCAGTACTTC
TRBJ1-5,NA,TRBV29-1,NA,CSVGGSNQPQHF,TGCAGCGTGGGGGGGAGCAATCAGCCCCAGCATTTT
TRBJ2-5,TRBD2,TRBV7-3,NA,CASSPGTSGTGTQYF,TGTGCCAGCAGCCCCGGGACTAGCGGCACCGGGACCCAGTACTTC
TRBJ2-1,NA,TRBV7-2,NA,CASTRDNSYNEQFF,TGTGCCAGCACCCGGGACAACTCCTACAATGAGCAGTTCTTC
TRBJ1-1,TRBD1,TRBV5-1,NA,CASSLQGARTEAFF,TGCGCCAGCAGCTTGCAGGGGGCGAGGACTGAAGCTTTCTTT
TRBJ2-7,NA,TRBV4-2,few,CASSQGGAALTYEQYF,TGTGCCAGCAGCCAAGGAGGAGCGGCCTTAACCTACGAGCAGTACTTC
TRBJ2-1,NA,TRBV12-3/TRBV12-4,NA,CASKGGEQFF,TGTGCCAGCAAAGGGGGTGAGCAGTTCTTC
TRBJ2-2,TRBD2,TRBV9,NA,CASSPWTSYPGELFF,TGTGCCAGCAGCCCATGGACTAGCTACCCCGGGGAGCTGTTTTTT
TRBJ2-5,NA,TRBV12-3/TRBV12-4,NA,CASSPPGQETQYF,TGTGCCAGCAGTCCCCCAGGCCAAGAGACCCAGTACTTC
TRBJ2-1,NA,TRBV3-1/TRBV3-2,few,CASSHSQVRLYNEQFF,TGTGCCAGCAGCCATTCACAGGTTCGCCTCTACAATGAGCAGTTCTTC
TRBJ2-3,NA,TRBV19,NA,CASPDPNTDTQYF,TGTGCCAGTCCAGATCCCAACACAGATACGCAGTATTTT
TRBJ2-3,NA,TRBV5-1,NA,CASSLGASSTDTQYF,TGCGCCAGCAGCTTGGGGGCCTCAAGCACAGATACGCAGTATTTT
TRBJ1-1,NA,TRBV5-8,NA,CASSGRPQIMNTEAFF,TGTGCCAGCAGTGGCCGTCCGCAGATAATGAACACTGAAGCTTTCTTT
TRBJ2-4,NA,TRBV20-1,NA,CSASPRGWSGNIQYF,TGCAGTGCTAGTCCCAGGGGTTGGTCGGGAAACATTCAGTACTTC
TRBJ2-2,NA,TRBV29-1,NA,CSVAQGWTGELFF,TGCAGCGTTGCACAGGGTTGGACCGGGGAGCTGTTTTTT
TRBJ1-1,NA,TRBV6-4,few,CASSRDRDTEAFF,TGTGCCAGCAGCCGAGACCGGGACACTGAAGCTTTCTTT
TRBJ2-2,NA,TRBV5-4,NA,CASSLERGGNTGELFF,TGTGCCAGCAGCTTGGAACGGGGAGGGAACACCGGGGAGCTGTTTTTT
TRBJ2-1,NA,TRBV3-1/TRBV3-2,NA,CASSRAYNEQFF,TGTGCCAGCAGCCGCGCCTACAATGAGCAGTTCTTC
TRBJ1-2,TRBD1,TRBV19,NA,CASRPTGGYGYTF,TGTGCCAGTAGACCGACAGGGGGCTATGGCTACACCTTC
TRBJ1-1,TRBD1,TRBV10-3,NA,CAISESDRANTEAFF,TGTGCCATCAGTGAGTCGGACAGGGCGAACACTGAAGCTTTCTTT
TRBJ1-5,NA,TRBV6-1,NA,CASSDRVRQPQHF,TGTGCCAGCAGTGACAGGGTCAGACAGCCCCAGCATTTT
TRBJ2-7,NA,TRBV5-4,NA,CASSWRGPGEQYF,TGTGCCAGCAGCTGGCGGGGGCCGGGCGAGCAGTACTTC
TRBJ2-7,TRBD2,TRBV28,NA,CASGPTSGSSYEQYF,TGTGCCAGCGGCCCGACTAGCGGGAGCTCCTACGAGCAGTACTTC
TRBJ1-5,NA,TRBV24-1,NA,CATSPKGTGLHSNQPQHF,TGTGCCACCAGTCCTAAAGGAACAGGACTACATAGCAATCAGCCCCAGCATTTT
TRBJ2-5,NA,TRBV7-2,NA,CASSLDPIRGTHTGETQYF,TGTGCCAGCAGCTTAGACCCAATAAGGGGGACGCACACGGGAGAGACCCAGTACTTC
TRBJ1-5,NA,TRBV28,NA,CASTQQGWESNQPQHF,TGTGCCAGCACCCAACAGGGATGGGAGAGCAATCAGCCCCAGCATTTT
TRBJ1-2,TRBD1,TRBV30,NA,CAWRRTGNYGYTF,TGTGCCTGGAGGCGGACAGGGAACTATGGCTACACCTTC
TRBJ2-7,TRBD2,TRBV19,NA,CASSRLAGGYEQYF,TGTGCCAGTAGCCGACTTGCGGGAGGCTACGAGCAGTACTTC
TRBJ2-1,TRBD2,TRBV5-1,NA,CASSLRTSGYNEQFF,TGCGCCAGCAGCTTGAGGACTAGCGGCTACAATGAGCAGTTCTTC
TRBJ2-5,TRBD2,TRBV11-2,NA,CASSPSVAGNQETQYF,TGTGCCAGCAGCCCCTCGGTAGCGGGAAACCAAGAGACCCAGTACTTC
TRBJ2-1,TRBD2,TRBV29-1,NA,CSVEGGGPHNEQFF,TGCAGCGTTGAGGGGGGAGGGCCCCACAATGAGCAGTTCTTC
TRBJ2-7,TRBD1,TRBV27,NA,CASSPGQGRLYEQYF,TGTGCCAGCAGCCCGGGACAGGGACGGCTTTACGAGCAGTACTTC
TRBJ1-2,TRBD1,TRBV28,NA,CASRIPTGGRNYGYTF,TGTGCCAGCAGGATCCCGACAGGGGGCAGGAACTATGGCTACACCTTC
TRBJ1-1,NA,TRBV12-3/TRBV12-4,NA,CASSSPGNTEAFF,TGTGCCAGCAGCTCGCCGGGGAACACTGAAGCTTTCTTT
TRBJ2-1,TRBD2,TRBV15,NA,CATSRGLAGNEQFF,TGTGCCACCAGCAGAGGACTAGCCGGCAATGAGCAGTTCTTC
TRBJ2-7,TRBD1,TRBV3-1/TRBV3-2,NA,CASSPHRGRYEQYF,TGTGCCAGCAGCCCCCACAGGGGGCGATACGAGCAGTACTTC
TRBJ2-1,NA,TRBV10-2,NA,CASSHVDEQFF,TGCGCCAGCAGCCACGTAGATGAGCAGTTCTTC
TRBJ2-1,TRBD2,TRBV14,NA,CASSQGTRRYNEQFF,TGTGCCAGCAGCCAGGGGACTAGGCGCTACAATGAGCAGTTCTTC
TRBJ1-2,NA,TRBV19,NA,CASSPGHRLWGYTF,TGTGCCAGTAGCCCGGGACATCGGCTGTGGGGCTACACCTTC